This T cell receptor (beta chain) was sequenced in a study of CD8 T cells in ankylosing spondylitis. Germline trimming cut 1 base from V and 4 bases from J; bases unmatched to any gene: 6. The CDR3 is 16 residues long. Germline V gives CDR1 DFQATT, CDR2 SNEGSKA (reference sequence). Broader study findings: It was reported that disease-linked clones were significantly enriched in matched ankylosing spondylitis synovial fluid. Reports of some motif variants in reactive arthritis synovial fluid and blood predate this one. Characteristic, it appeared, of ankylosing spondylitis blood was a TCR beta motif of fewer than 10 highly homologous variants.

This clonotype was detected a few times. Its antigen is currently unknown. 5'-RACE, quantitative and with molecular barcodes, yielded the TCR beta libraries. TCRdb redid the calling of the 5' RACE reads with MiXCR, one entry per CDR3 protein. The top ten clones hold 0.45% to 0.6% of a sample with 800,000 to 900,000 distinct CDR3 sequences, approximately 12% of them seen once. This receptor was taken from a male donor with ankylosing spondylitis. The sample consisted of blood, either unsorted or a sorted T cell fraction (not recorded which). V and J are TRBV20-1 and TRBJ2-1; 11 bases match TRBD2. The CDR3 loop is CSARAPGLAVYNEQFF. DNA of the CDR3: TGCAGTGCTAGAGCCCCGGGACTAGCGGTTTACAATGAGCAGTTCTTC.